This is a list of T cell receptor beta chains from one sample in a study of blood T cell repertoires in COVID-19. Sequencing was performed with immunoSEQ multiplex PCR; in TCRdb, only in-frame clones are kept and a portion is missing. The sample consists of fewer than 45,000 clones, roughly four fifths of them appearing once. The material sequenced was peripheral blood. The source is a human donor in a cohort sampled during active COVID-19. Each CDR3 is given with its conserved first and last residue. D genes are given only for firm matches. Rows give clone size only sometimes, using once, few, many, or a class for an expanded clone.

j_call	clone_size	v_call	d_call	cdr3_nt	cdr3_aa
TRBJ2-2	few	TRBV5-1	NA	TGCGCCAGCAGCTTGGCCCAGGGGACCGGGGAGCTGTTTTTT	CASSLAQGTGELFF
TRBJ2-7	few	TRBV15	NA	TGTGCCACCAGCAGAGTAGGGGCTGGGGCCTCCTACGAGCAGTACTTC	CATSRVGAGASYEQYF
TRBJ2-3	NA	TRBV5-1	NA	TGCGCCAGCAGCGACTTACAACAAGATACGCAGTATTTT	CASSDLQQDTQYF
TRBJ2-1	NA	TRBV30	TRBD2	TGTGCCTGGAGCTCCAGCGGGAGTACGCAGTTCTTC	CAWSSSGSTQFF
TRBJ2-3	NA	TRBV5-1	TRBD1	TGCGCCAGCAGCAAGGGGGACAGGGAGACAGATACGCAGTATTTT	CASSKGDRETDTQYF
TRBJ1-2	NA	TRBV28	TRBD1	TGTGCCAGCACCAGACCCGGGACAGGGGAGACTTTCACCTTC	CASTRPGTGETFTF
TRBJ2-7	NA	TRBV19	TRBD2	TGTGCCAGTAGTATAGACGGGACTAGCGGGGGCTCCTACGAGCAGTACTTC	CASSIDGTSGGSYEQYF
TRBJ2-7	NA	TRBV5-4	NA	TGTGCCAGCAGCTTAGATCCGGGACTGAGGCCACACGAGCAGTACTTC	CASSLDPGLRPHEQYF
TRBJ2-1	NA	TRBV6-1	NA	TGTGCCAGCAGTGAGGGCGGGACCCCCTACAATGAGCAGTTCTTC	CASSEGGTPYNEQFF
TRBJ2-2	NA	TRBV18	NA	TGTGCCAGCTCACCACTCAGGGATATGGCCGGGGAGCTGTTTTTT	CASSPLRDMAGELFF
TRBJ2-7	NA	TRBV7-8	NA	TGTGCCAGCAGCTTAGGCAGGAGGCGGGGTACCTACGAGCAGTACTTC	CASSLGRRRGTYEQYF
TRBJ1-2	NA	TRBV7-8	TRBD1	TGTGCCAGCAGCTTAGGGACAGGGAATGGCTACACCTTC	CASSLGTGNGYTF
TRBJ1-5	NA	TRBV28	NA	TGTGCCAGCAGTTTTGGGGGGAGTGGGGGCAATCAGCCCCAGCATTTT	CASSFGGSGGNQPQHF
TRBJ1-1	NA	TRBV28	TRBD1	TGTGCCAGCACCACTAAGGGACAGGGGAACACTGAAGCTTTCTTT	CASTTKGQGNTEAFF
TRBJ2-1	NA	TRBV6-5	TRBD2	TGTGCCAGCAGAACTGGGGCTAGCGGGACGGATGAGCAGTTCTTC	CASRTGASGTDEQFF
TRBJ1-1	NA	TRBV18	NA	TGTGCCAGCTCATGGCGGGACGGGAACACTGAAGCTTTCTTT	CASSWRDGNTEAFF